This passage covers 17 T cell receptor beta chains from one sample sequenced in a study of T cells in Graves' hyperthyroidism and ophthalmopathy. Amplification of TCR beta CDR3 regions was performed using RNA transcripts as template. RT-PCR in the first round (using the HTBI primer set) targeted the TCR CDR3. TCRdb re-called the multiplex PCR reads with MiXCR, one entry per CDR3 protein. The table has 95,000 to 110,000 distinct CDR3 sequences, more than 15% seen once. Sequencing was carried out using blood. All receptors come from a woman in her forties or fifties with Graves' hyperthyroidism.

This chain connects TRBV4-2 to TRBJ1-2; 9 bases map to TRBD1. Germline trimming cut 3 bases from V and 4 bases from J; bases unmatched to any gene: 9. CDR1 LGHNA and CDR2 YNFKEQ come from the germline V gene. This CDR3 is 16 amino acids long. As DNA, the CDR3 is TGTGCCAGCAGCCAGGACACAGGGGGCTTCGCCTATGGCTACACCTTC. Its protein is CASSQDTGGFAYGYTF.

This clonotype was recorded many times. At one of its ends the junction is not consistent with the germline gene, which may arise from a read error. This chain joins TRBV29-1 and TRBJ2-3; TRBD2 aligns across 7 bases. Germline V lookup: CDR1 SQVTM, CDR2 ANQGSEA. The length of the CDR3 is 14 residues. CDR3 residues: CSVEAGTATDTQYF. In DNA form, the CDR3 reads TGCAGCGTCGAAGCGGGAACCGCCACAGATACGCAGTATTTT.

This clonotype appeared many times. This rearrangement joins TRBV20-1 to TRBJ2-1; a weak D match, TRBD2 (6 bases). Trimming left V 3 bases short and J 8 bases short, with 17 bases between. The CDR3 has 14 residues. Looked up from germline, CDR1 is DFQATT and CDR2 is SNEGSKA (reference sequence). The CDR3 protein is CSASGGIVLHEQFF. CDR3 DNA sequence: TGCAGTGCTAGTGGCGGGATAGTCCTCCATGAGCAGTTCTTC.

The table lists this clonotype with many counts. The rearrangement links TRBV20-1 to TRBJ2-1; 9 bases align to TRBD2. From germline, CDR1 is DFQATT and CDR2 SNEGSKA (reference sequence). J was trimmed by 8 bases and V by 2 bases; bases with no gene match: 10. The CDR3 runs to 15 residues. The CDR3 loop is CSARPLSGRGDEQFF. The CDR3 DNA reads as TGCAGTGCTAGACCCCTTAGCGGGAGAGGTGATGAGCAGTTCTTC.

This clonotype was counted many times. The V and J genes are TRBV7-2 and TRBJ2-7, with D uncertain. CDR1 is SGHTA, CDR2 FQGNSA, per germline. The V gene lost 5 bases and the J gene lost 1 base, with 15 bases spanning the gap. The CDR3 has 15 amino acids. The CDR3 DNA reads as TGTGCCAGCAGCCTCGGGCGATCCTGGTCCTACGAGCAGTACTTC. Translation gives CASSLGRSWSYEQYF.

This clonotype was seen many times. This chain connects TRBV10-2 to TRBJ1-1; no firm D call. CDR1 is WSHSY and CDR2 is SAAADI in the germline V gene. The CDR3 consists of 14 residues. The V end lost 3 bases, the J end lost 3 bases, and 11 bases lay between the germline ends. The CDR3 DNA reads as TGCGCCAGCAGTGATTGGGTGCTCGACACTGAAGCTTTCTTT. Residues: CASSDWVLDTEAFF.

This clonotype showed up many times. This chain connects TRBV10-3 to TRBJ2-4; D not certain. Germline lookup yields CDR1 ENHRY and CDR2 SYGVKD. V dropped 5 bases and J dropped 5 bases, with 10 bases sitting between them. This CDR3 is built from 13 residues. The DNA for the CDR3 is TGTGCCATCAGTCAGAGTAGCCAAAACATTCAGTACTTC. It specifies CAISQSSQNIQYF.

This clonotype has at least ten counts. This chain joins TRBV20-1 and TRBJ2-7; a weak D match, TRBD2 (5 bases). The CDR3 has 17 residues. V lost 6 bases and J lost 3, with 27 bases in between. Germline CDR1 reads DFQATT; CDR2 reads SNEGSKA (reference sequence). CDR3 protein: CSAAARREGIVVYEQYF. CDR3 sequence (DNA): TGCAGTGCCGCCGCCCGCCGCGAGGGTATAGTAGTCTACGAGCAGTACTTC.

Many counts were recorded for this clonotype. The chain uses TRBV6-5 and TRBJ2-1, with 11 bases lining up with TRBD2. The V segment lost 0 bases and the J segment 5 bases; nucleotides outside the gene matches: 3. The CDR3 consists of 16 residues. Looked up from germline, CDR1 is MNHEY and CDR2 is SVGAGI. CDR3 sequence (DNA): TGTGCCAGCAGTTACTCACTAGCGGGAGCAAACAATGAGCAGTTCTTC. Its protein product is CASSYSLAGANNEQFF.

This clonotype was counted many times. The rearrangement joins TRBV6-1 to TRBJ1-2; 7 bases are shared with TRBD1. The V gene end was trimmed by 5 bases and the J gene end by 4 bases; junction bases not matched to a gene: 13. This CDR3 has 16 amino acids. CDR1 is MNHNS, CDR2 SASEGT, per germline. The CDR3 loop is CASSPWSQGESYGYTF. The CDR3 coding sequence is TGTGCCAGCAGTCCTTGGTCTCAGGGGGAAAGCTATGGCTACACCTTC.

This chain connects TRBV20-1 to TRBJ2-3; 8 bases are a match to TRBD2. Germline V lookup: CDR1 DFQATT, CDR2 SNEGSKA (reference sequence). The CDR3 spans 13 residues. The V segment lost 6 bases and the J segment 0 bases; nucleotides outside the gene matches: 2. In nucleotides, the CDR3 is TGCAGTGCGATAGCGGGAAGCACAGATACGCAGTATTTT. Encoded protein: CSAIAGSTDTQYF.

This clonotype was picked up many times. V is TRBV24-1 and J is TRBJ2-1, with 9 bases matching TRBD2. The germline gives CDR1 KGHDR, CDR2 SFDVKD. CDR3 size: 18 residues. With 0 bases clipped from V and 1 base from J, the junction kept 6 bases outside the gene matches. The CDR3 region has the DNA TGTGCCACCAGTGATTTGGGCGTTAGCGGGAGATCCTACAATGAGCAGTTCTTC. This translates into CATSDLGVSGRSYNEQFF.

This clonotype came up many times. The chain uses TRBV6-1 and TRBJ2-7, with 7 positions matching TRBD1. The J segment lost 3 bases and the V segment lost 8 bases, leaving 13 bases of the junction unmatched. This CDR3 has 15 residues. Germline V gives CDR1 MNHNS, CDR2 SASEGT. CDR3 DNA: TGTGCCAGCCAAAACCTAGGGGGCACGGTCTACGAGCAGTACTTC. Translated, it gives CASQNLGGTVYEQYF.

This rearrangement joins TRBV5-6 to TRBJ1-2; TRBD1 might be the D (5 bases). Trimming left V 3 bases short and J 3 bases short, with 15 bases between. The germline CDR1 and CDR2 sequences are SGHDT and YYEEEE. CDR3 length: 15 residues. The CDR3 loop reads CASSSLGEEDYGYTF. CDR3 coding DNA: TGTGCCAGCAGCTCTCTAGGGGAGGAAGACTATGGCTACACCTTC.

This clonotype has a count of ten or more. The rearrangement joins TRBV5-1 to TRBJ2-5, with D perhaps TRBD2 (5 bases). CDR3 size: 15 residues. Per the germline V gene, CDR1 is SGHRS and CDR2 is YFSETQ. Deletions cut 4 bases from V and 6 bases from J, with 19 bases between. CDR3 residues: CASSPSGRLEQTQYF. The CDR3, as DNA: TGCGCCAGCAGCCCGTCTGGGAGACTCGAGCAGACCCAGTACTTC.

This clonotype was recorded at least ten times. V usage is TRBV5-1 and J usage is TRBJ2-7, with 9 nucleotides matching TRBD2. CDR3 length: 16 amino acids. CDR1 is SGHRS, CDR2 YFSETQ, per germline. The V gene end was trimmed by 1 base and the J gene end by 0 bases; junction bases not matched to a gene: 5. Written as DNA, the CDR3 is TGCGCCAGCAGCTTGACACTAGCGGGTAACTCCTACGAGCAGTACTTC. Amino acids: CASSLTLAGNSYEQYF.

This clonotype was seen ten or more times. The chain recombines TRBV20-1 with TRBJ2-2; TRBD1 is a possible D gene (5 bases). Germline lookup yields CDR1 DFQATT and CDR2 SNEGSKA (reference sequence). V lost 2 bases, J lost 6 bases, and 10 bases lay in between. The CDR3 extends over 13 amino acids. The CDR3 nucleotides read TGCAGTGCTAGATCCTCAGGGCCCGGGGAGCTGTTTTTT. The encoded protein is CSARSSGPGELFF.